This T cell receptor beta chain emerged from a study of yellow fever vaccine responses in identical twins. The CDR3 has 13 residues. Germline values: CDR1 SNHLY, CDR2 FYNNEI. V was pared by 3 bases and J by 9 bases, with 12 bases between. In TCRdb, the RT-PCR reads were re-called with MiXCR into one record per CDR3 protein. The sample yields about 19,000 distinct CDR3 sequences, about two thirds seen once. Study findings and constraints: A vaccine T cell response that seemed partly convergent and partly personalized was reported in twins.

A remark on this clonotype: No antigen is known for it.

Source: T cells from blood (PBMCs), unsorted or a sorted subset (not recorded which), taken before or after yellow fever vaccination (not recorded which). This sequence originates from a woman between 18 and 30 years old who received the yellow fever vaccine. The chain uses TRBV2 and TRBJ2-4; tentatively, D is TRBD1 (5 bases). Here the CDR3 reads CASSERIQGIQYF. The CDR3 bases are TGTGCCAGCAGTGAGCGGATTCAGGGCATTCAGTACTTC.